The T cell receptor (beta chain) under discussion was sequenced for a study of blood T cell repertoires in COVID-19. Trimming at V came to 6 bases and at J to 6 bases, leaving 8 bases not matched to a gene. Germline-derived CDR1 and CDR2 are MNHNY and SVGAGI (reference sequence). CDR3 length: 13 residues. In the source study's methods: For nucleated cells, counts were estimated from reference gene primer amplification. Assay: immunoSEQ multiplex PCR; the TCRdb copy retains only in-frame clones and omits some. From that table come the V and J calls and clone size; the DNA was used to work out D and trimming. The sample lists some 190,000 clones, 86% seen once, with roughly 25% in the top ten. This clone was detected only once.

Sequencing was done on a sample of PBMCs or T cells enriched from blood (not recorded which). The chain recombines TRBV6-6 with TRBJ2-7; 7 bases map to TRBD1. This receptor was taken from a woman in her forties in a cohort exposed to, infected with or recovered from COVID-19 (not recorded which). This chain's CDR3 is CASRTGSLLEQYF. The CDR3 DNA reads TGTGCCAGCAGGACAGGGAGTCTTCTCGAGCAGTACTTC.